The clone carrying this TCR beta chain has only a few counts. The antigen remains unidentified. This CDR3 has 16 amino acids. V shed 3 bases and J 1 base; nucleotides not matched to a gene: 5. Per the germline V gene, CDR1 is MDHEN and CDR2 is SYDVKM. TCR beta CDR3 regions were amplified from RNA transcripts. During a first-round RT-PCR of the TCR CDR3, the HTBI primer set was used. TCRdb passed the multiplex PCR reads through MiXCR, listing each CDR3 protein once. This table has roughly 250,000 distinct CDR3 sequences, 22% appearing once. The entry originates in a study of T cells in Graves' hyperthyroidism and ophthalmopathy. Study in general: Before any treatment, at initial diagnosis, peripheral blood was collected. Study-level findings and limits: Ophthalmopathy, as predicted by the model, came a median approximately 5.9 months after the prediction.

The source material was blood. The receptor's source is a man aged 25 to 45 with Graves' ophthalmopathy. The chain employs TRBV28 and TRBJ1-1; 10 bases line up with TRBD1. The CDR3 loop reads CASSLTGGLANTEAFF. The DNA for the CDR3 is TGTGCCAGCAGTTTGACAGGGGGCTTGGCGAACACTGAAGCTTTCTTT.